The clone carrying this T cell receptor (beta chain) was counted many times. Antigen unknown. This sample is drawn from a study of regulatory T cells in long-lasting Graves disease. General study results and limits: Among samples with persistent disease, TRBV28, TRBJ1-2 and TRBJ2-5 were favored. More public clonotypes were shared by persistent patients (under 3,000) than by new patients (roughly 870).

Germline V gene lookup returns CDR1 MNHNS and CDR2 SASEGT. The CDR3 loop spans 15 amino acids. The J segment lost 8 bases and the V segment lost 6 bases, leaving 9 bases of the junction unmatched. The time point: newly diagnosed GD, antithyroid drugs for less than 3 months. Isolated PBMC RNA provided the starting material for the TCR library. Arm-PCR of CDR3 regions and iRepertoire HTBI primers were the basis on which TCR beta libraries were built. Each CDR3 protein is one row after TCRdb ran MiXCR on the multiplex PCR reads. The repertoire consists of approximately 460,000 distinct CDR3 sequences, with less than 20% occurring once and the leading ten covering about 10%. The sample also formed part of further work on T cells in Graves' hyperthyroidism and ophthalmopathy. That publication notes: In the first-round RT-PCR of the TCR CDR3, the HTBI primer set was used.

Sequencing was performed on peripheral blood mononuclear cells (PBMCs), taken at new diagnosis, from a patient treated with antithyroid drugs. The gene calls are TRBV6-1 and TRBJ2-1; 11 bases fit TRBD2. The receptor was isolated from a woman aged 30 to 39 with Graves disease. This chain's CDR3 is CASSLSGRAFYEQFF. The CDR3 DNA follows: TGTGCCAGCAGCCTTAGCGGGAGGGCCTTCTATGAGCAGTTCTTC.